Following are 26 T cell receptor beta chains from one sample sequenced in a study of blood T cells in healthy people across ages. Then a second PCR, running roughly 7 to 11 cycles, was carried out with a sample-barcoded 5' primer and a J-beta primer mix. TCRdb reprocessed the 5' RACE reads via MiXCR and lists one record per CDR3 protein. The sample has around 2 million distinct CDR3 sequences, 39% seen once. Source material: blood. Receptors originate from a human donor in good health.

This clonotype was recorded only once. The V and J genes are TRBV7-9 and TRBJ2-1; possibly TRBD2 for D (6 bases). This CDR3 is 17 amino acids long. Looked up from germline, CDR1 is SEHNR and CDR2 is FQNEAQ (reference sequence). The V end lost 6 bases, the J end lost 5 bases, and 23 bases lay between the germline ends. CDR3 nucleotides: TGTGCCAGCAGTCCACGAGGGGCCGGGACTCTAAACAATGAGCAGTTCTTC. Translation: CASSPRGAGTLNNEQFF. The variable domain in full, with the rest retrieved from reference TRBV7-9 and TRBJ2-1, is DTGVSQNPRHKITKRGQNVTFRCDPISEHNRLYWYRQTLGQGPEFLTYFQNEAQLEKSRLLSDRFSAERPKGSFSTLEIQRTEQGDSAMYLCASSPRGAGTLNNEQFFGPGTRLTVL.

Only a few counts were recorded for this clonotype. The V and J genes are TRBV5-1 and TRBJ2-1; perhaps D is TRBD1 or TRBD2 (6 bases each). Trimming shortened V by 0 bases and J by 7 bases, and 11 bases separated the two germline ends. Germline CDR1 is SGHRS and CDR2 is YFSETQ. This CDR3 comprises 14 residues. CDR3 coding DNA: TGCGCCAGCAGCTTGGTGGGGGGCCAGAATGAGCAGTTCTTC. Translation: CASSLVGGQNEQFF.

V gene TRBV3-1 combines with J gene TRBJ2-3; 7 bases map to TRBD2. Losses at the gene ends were 0 bases for V and 0 bases for J; bases not matched to a gene: 9. The CDR3 contains 18 residues. Germline values: CDR1 LGHDT, CDR2 YNNKEL (reference sequence). As DNA, the CDR3 is TGTGCCAGCAGCCAAGACATCAGCGGGGCTGCTAGCACAGATACGCAGTATTTT. Translation gives CASSQDISGAASTDTQYF.

The rearrangement uses TRBV7-2 and TRBJ2-3; perhaps TRBD2 as D (5 bases). The germline V gene encodes CDR1 SGHTA and CDR2 FQGNSA. V lost 6 bases, J lost 10 bases, and 23 bases lay in between. The CDR3 is made up of 15 amino acids. The CDR3 reads CASRKDFSAHEAQYF. CDR3 bases: TGTGCCAGCAGGAAGGACTTCTCAGCTCATGAAGCGCAGTATTTT.

This clonotype was recorded a few times. This chain connects TRBV7-2 to TRBJ1-4, with D unresolved. Germline V lookup: CDR1 SGHTA, CDR2 FQGNSA. The CDR3 covers 15 residues. Trimming shortened V by 4 bases and J by 7 bases, and 16 bases separated the two germline ends. The DNA for the CDR3 is TGTGCCAGCAGCTCCCGAGGAGAGGTCCCTGAAAAACTGTTTTTT. Its protein is CASSSRGEVPEKLFF.

This rearrangement joins TRBV15 to TRBJ2-1; 13 bases map to TRBD2. In germline, CDR1 is LNHNV, CDR2 YYDKDF (reference sequence). Losses at the gene ends were 0 bases for V and 7 bases for J; bases not matched to a gene: 12. CDR3 length equals 19 residues. Here the CDR3 DNA reads TGTGCCACCAGCAGAGAAGGAGGGACTAGCGGGGACCTAAGGAATGAGCAGTTCTTC. It is translated as CATSREGGTSGDLRNEQFF. The full variable domain, in which reference TRBV15 and TRBJ2-1 provide the parts outside the CDR3, is DAMVIQNPRYQVTQFGKPVTLSCSQTLNHNVMYWYQQKSSQAPKLLFHYYDKDFNNEADTPDNFQSRRPNTSFCFLDIRSPGLGDTAMYLCATSREGGTSGDLRNEQFFGPGTRLTVL.

The genes are TRBV18 and TRBJ2-6; D remains ambiguous. The CDR3 covers 18 residues. In germline, CDR1 is KGHSH, CDR2 LQKENI. V shed 4 bases and J shed 6 bases, with 22 bases lying between them. CDR3 residues: CASSLLPGRRLMANVLTF. CDR3 nucleotide sequence: TGTGCCAGCTCACTCCTCCCAGGACGGCGCCTTATGGCCAACGTCCTGACTTTC.

The chain uses TRBV18 and TRBJ2-5; D ambiguous. Germline assignment: CDR1 KGHSH and CDR2 LQKENI. The CDR3 is 14 amino acids. Trimming shortened V by 2 bases and J by 2 bases, and 9 bases separated the two germline ends. CDR3: CASSPIDRQETQYF. The CDR3 nucleotides are TGTGCCAGCTCACCAATCGACCGTCAAGAGACCCAGTACTTC. Full variable domain (missing parts from reference TRBV18 and TRBJ2-5): NAGVMQNPRHLVRRRGQEARLRCSPMKGHSHVYWYRQLPEEGLKFMVYLQKENIIDESGMPKERFSAEFPKEGPSILRIQQVVRGDSAAYFCASSPIDRQETQYFGPGTRLLVL.

The chain employs TRBV10-3 and TRBJ2-7; D call uncertain. Germline CDR1 and CDR2: ENHRY and SYGVKD. Trimming stripped 10 bases from V and 0 bases from J, with 13 bases between. CDR3 size: 13 residues. CDR3 nucleotides: TGTGCCACCTCCTGGGATAACTCCTACGAGCAGTACTTC. Translation gives CATSWDNSYEQYF.

The genes are TRBV6-2 or TRBV6-3 and TRBJ1-1; 7 bases align to TRBD1. From germline, CDR1 is MNHEY and CDR2 SVGEGT. V lost 5 bases, J lost 3 bases, and 6 bases stayed unmatched. The CDR3 spans 14 residues. CDR3 nucleotide sequence: TGTGCCAGCAGTAGCGACAGGGTCTACACTGAAGCTTTCTTT. This codes for CASSSDRVYTEAFF.

The chain joins TRBV20-1 to TRBJ2-1; D is possibly TRBD2 (7 bases). The J call may be wrong; the DNA end is better matched by TRBJ2-7. Per germline, CDR1 DFQATT and CDR2 SNEGSKA (reference sequence). The CDR3 is 13 amino acids. The CDR3 loop reads CSASGGPNNEQYF. The DNA for the CDR3 is TGCAGTGCTAGCGGGGGGCCTAACAATGAGCAGTACTTC.

The gene calls are TRBV2 and TRBJ2-6; either TRBD1 or TRBD2 may supply D (5 bases each). V gave up 6 bases and J gave up 4 bases, with 10 bases separating them. Germline CDR1 reads SNHLY; CDR2 reads FYNNEI. This CDR3 is 14 amino acids long. The DNA for the CDR3 is TGTGCCAGCAGGGGGGAAACCGGGGCCAACGTCCTGACTTTC. This sequence encodes CASRGETGANVLTF.

This clonotype appeared a few times. This rearrangement joins TRBV20-1 to TRBJ2-1, with 7 bases identical to TRBD1. From germline, CDR1 is DFQATT and CDR2 SNEGSKA (reference sequence). V gave up 8 bases and J gave up 6 bases; unmatched junction bases: 7. The CDR3 has 12 residues. The CDR3: CSSTGVGNEQFF. CDR3 nucleotide sequence: TGCAGTTCTACAGGGGTGGGCAATGAGCAGTTCTTC.

The genes are TRBV7-2 and TRBJ2-5; D is ambiguous. Trimming removed 5 bases at V and 0 bases at J, with 19 bases between. Germline-derived CDR1 and CDR2 are SGHTA and FQGNSA. The CDR3 length is 17 residues. The CDR3 is CASSPWTQNLYQETQYF. CDR3 bases: TGTGCCAGCAGCCCCTGGACCCAGAACTTGTACCAAGAGACCCAGTACTTC. Using reference TRBV7-2 and TRBJ2-5 for the parts outside the CDR3, the full variable domain is GAGVSQSPSNKVTEKGKDVELRCDPISGHTALYWYRQSLGQGLEFLIYFQGNSAPDKSGLPSDRFSAERTGGSVSTLTIQRTQQEDSAVYLCASSPWTQNLYQETQYFGPGTRLLVL.

V and J are TRBV7-8 and TRBJ1-5; the match to TRBD1 covers 7 bases. Losses at the gene ends were 5 bases for V and 4 bases for J; bases not matched to a gene: 8. This CDR3 contains 15 residues. Germline V gene sequence: CDR1 SGHVS, CDR2 FQNEAQ. The DNA for the CDR3 is TGTGCCAGCAGCACCCGACAGGGACCGAATCAGCCCCAGCATTTT. It codes for CASSTRQGPNQPQHF.

J is TRBJ1-1 and V is TRBV7-2, with a weak D call TRBD1 (6 bases). Per germline, CDR1 SGHTA and CDR2 FQGNSA. V lost 5 bases and J 10 bases, leaving 17 bases between the germline ends. There are 13 residues in the CDR3. CDR3 DNA sequence: TGTGCCAGCAGCCCCACCCGAGGAGGGGGAGCTTTCTTT. Residues: CASSPTRGGGAFF.

This clonotype was seen a handful of times. The V call is TRBV2, the J call TRBJ2-1, with TRBD2 matching over 7 bases. The CDR3 extends over 19 amino acids. Germline V gene sequence: CDR1 SNHLY, CDR2 FYNNEI. V gave up 8 bases and J gave up 6 bases; unmatched junction bases: 25. The CDR3 coding sequence is TGTGCCAGCCTAACCTTGGGGGAGGGCGCCGAAACCCGGGGCAATGAGCAGTTCTTC. As protein: CASLTLGEGAETRGNEQFF. The whole variable domain, filled in from reference TRBV2 and TRBJ2-1, reads EPEVTQTPSHQVTQMGQEVILRCVPISNHLYFYWYRQILGQKVEFLVSFYNNEISEKSEIFDDQFSVERPDGSNFTLKIRSTKLEDSAMYFCASLTLGEGAETRGNEQFFGPGTRLTVL.

This clonotype has a single count. The junction differs from germline at one of its ends, possibly a read error. J is TRBJ1-6 and V is TRBV12-3 or TRBV12-4, with D possibly matching TRBD1 (5 bases). CDR3 length: 16 residues. As DNA, the CDR3 is TGTGCCAGCAGTTTCGGGGCAGCCTTCTATAATTCGCCCCTCCACTTT. It is translated as CASSFGAAFYNSPLHF.

The J gene is TRBJ2-1, the V gene TRBV12-5; D possibly corresponds to TRBD1 (5 bases). Looked up from germline, CDR1 is LGHNT and CDR2 is FRNRAP. V lost 6 bases and J 10 bases, leaving 19 bases between the germline ends. The CDR3 consists of 14 residues. CDR3: CASGPTGNSYEQFF. CDR3 coding DNA: TGTGCTAGTGGCCCAACAGGTAATTCTTACGAGCAGTTCTTC.

Only a few counts were recorded for this clonotype. The chain carries TRBV12-3 or TRBV12-4 and TRBJ2-5, with TRBD2 matching over 7 bases. This CDR3 region has 15 residues. V lost 6 bases, J lost 2 bases, and 9 bases stayed unmatched. The CDR3 protein is CASSPGPSGQETQYF. In DNA form, the CDR3 reads TGTGCCAGCAGCCCCGGCCCTAGCGGTCAAGAGACCCAGTACTTC.

The chain recombines TRBV13 with TRBJ2-3; TRBD2 matches at 13 bases. Trimming removed 5 bases from V and 5 bases from J; junction bases left unmatched: 10. The length of the CDR3 is 17 residues. Germline V gives CDR1 PRHDT, CDR2 FYEKMQ (reference sequence). DNA for the CDR3: TGTGCCAGCAGCGTCGGACTAGCGGGGGACGAGAAAGATACGCAGTATTTT. Amino acids: CASSVGLAGDEKDTQYF.

This clonotype appeared a few times. CDR3 residues: CSAYTGGYGYTF. As DNA, the CDR3 is TGCAGTGCTTATACAGGGGGCTATGGCTACACCTTC. The chain recombines TRBV20-1 with TRBJ1-2, with 8 bases that match TRBD1. Germline CDR1 DFQATT, CDR2 SNEGSKA (reference sequence). Losses at the gene ends were 5 bases for V and 4 bases for J; bases not matched to a gene: 3. The CDR3 covers 12 residues.

The CDR3 sequence is CASSPGSGLAGGPGEQFF. As DNA, the CDR3 is TGTGCCAGCAGCCCAGGCTCCGGACTAGCGGGGGGGCCCGGTGAGCAGTTCTTC. The chain uses TRBV3-1 and TRBJ2-1, with TRBD2 identical over 15 bases. The CDR3 runs to 18 residues. J was trimmed by 9 bases and V by 4 bases; bases with no gene match: 13. Germline V CDR1 and CDR2: LGHDT, YNNKEL (reference sequence).

This sequence joins TRBV20-1 and TRBJ2-7; maybe TRBD1 (6 bases). This CDR3 contains 15 residues. V lost 6 bases, J lost 1 base, and 19 bases lay in between. Germline CDR1 is DFQATT and CDR2 is SNEGSKA (reference sequence). DNA of the CDR3: TGCAGTGCCCGTTGGGGCAGGGGTATTTCCTACGAGCAGTACTTC. Translation gives CSARWGRGISYEQYF.

This clonotype was observed a few times. This chain uses TRBV28 with TRBJ2-4; a weak D match, TRBD2 (6 bases). Germline lookup yields CDR1 MDHEN and CDR2 SYDVKM. The ends were cut back, 7 bases at V and 4 bases at J, with 20 bases in the middle. The CDR3 sequence is 16 residues long. In DNA, the CDR3 is TGTGCCAGCACCCATACTGGGGAGGTGCGAAAAAACATTCAGTACTTC. This encodes CASTHTGEVRKNIQYF.

The J gene is TRBJ2-5, the V gene TRBV28, with 11 bases matching TRBD2. The germline CDR1 and CDR2 sequences are MDHEN and SYDVKM. The CDR3 has 15 residues. V dropped 3 bases and J dropped 11; count of bases not matched to a gene: 11. DNA for the CDR3: TGTGCCAGCAGTTTTCTGCTAGCGGGGGGTAATGAGCAGTACTTC. This gives the protein CASSFLLAGGNEQYF.